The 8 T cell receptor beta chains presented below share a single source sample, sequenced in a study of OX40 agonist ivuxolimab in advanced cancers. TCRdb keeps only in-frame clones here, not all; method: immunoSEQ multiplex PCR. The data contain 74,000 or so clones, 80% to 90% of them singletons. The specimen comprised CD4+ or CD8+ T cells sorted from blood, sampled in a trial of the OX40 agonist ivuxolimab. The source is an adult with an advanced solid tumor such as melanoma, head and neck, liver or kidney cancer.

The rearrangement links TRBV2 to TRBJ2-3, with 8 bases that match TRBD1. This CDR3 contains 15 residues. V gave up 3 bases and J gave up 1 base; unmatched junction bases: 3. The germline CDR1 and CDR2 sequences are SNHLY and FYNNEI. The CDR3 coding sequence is TGTGCCAGCAGTGAGCTGACAGGGGGCACAGATACGCAGTATTTT. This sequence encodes CASSELTGGTDTQYF.

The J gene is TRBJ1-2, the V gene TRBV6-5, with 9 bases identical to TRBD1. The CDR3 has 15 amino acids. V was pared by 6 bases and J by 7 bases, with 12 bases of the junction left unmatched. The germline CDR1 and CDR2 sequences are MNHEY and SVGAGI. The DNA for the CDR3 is TGTGCCAGCAGCCGGGACAGGGTCGGTTTCCCTGGCTACACCTTC. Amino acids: CASSRDRVGFPGYTF.

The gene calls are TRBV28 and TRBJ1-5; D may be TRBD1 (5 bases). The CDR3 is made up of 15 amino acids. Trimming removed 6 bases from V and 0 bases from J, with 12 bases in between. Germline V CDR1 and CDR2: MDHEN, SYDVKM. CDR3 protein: CASRLKGYSNQPQHF. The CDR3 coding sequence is TGTGCCAGCAGACTAAAGGGGTATAGCAATCAGCCCCAGCATTTT. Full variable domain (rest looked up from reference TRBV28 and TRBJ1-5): DVKVTQSSRYLVKRTGEKVFLECVQDMDHENMFWYRQDPGLGLRLIYFSYDVKMKEKGDIPEGYSVSREKKERFSLILESASTNQTSMYLCASRLKGYSNQPQHFGDGTRLSIL.

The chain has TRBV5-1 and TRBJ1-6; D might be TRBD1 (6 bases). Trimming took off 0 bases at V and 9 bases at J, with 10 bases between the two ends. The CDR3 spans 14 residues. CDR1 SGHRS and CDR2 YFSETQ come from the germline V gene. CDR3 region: CASSLDREGSPLHF. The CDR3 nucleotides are TGCGCCAGCAGCTTGGACAGGGAGGGTTCACCCCTCCACTTT.

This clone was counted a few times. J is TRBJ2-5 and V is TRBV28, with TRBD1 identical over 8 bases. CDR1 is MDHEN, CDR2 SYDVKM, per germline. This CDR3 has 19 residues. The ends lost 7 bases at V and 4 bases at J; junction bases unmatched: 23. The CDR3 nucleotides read TGTGCCAGCACTAAAACGCCGGCTACTAGGACAGGGATAGGAGAGACCCAGTACTTC. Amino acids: CASTKTPATRTGIGETQYF.

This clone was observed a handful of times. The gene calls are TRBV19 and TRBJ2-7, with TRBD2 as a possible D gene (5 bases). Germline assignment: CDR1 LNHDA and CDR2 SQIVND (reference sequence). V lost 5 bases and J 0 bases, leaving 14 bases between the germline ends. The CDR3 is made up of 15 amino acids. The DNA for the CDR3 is TGTGCCAGTAGTTACAGCGGAGGTAGCTCCTACGAGCAGTACTTC. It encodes CASSYSGGSSYEQYF.

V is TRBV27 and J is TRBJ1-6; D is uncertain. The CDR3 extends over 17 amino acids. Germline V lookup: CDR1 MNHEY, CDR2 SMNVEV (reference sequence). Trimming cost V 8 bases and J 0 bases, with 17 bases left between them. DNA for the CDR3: TGTGCCAGCCAAAGGGAGGGCCTAAGCTCCTATAATTCACCCCTCCACTTT. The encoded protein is CASQREGLSSYNSPLHF.

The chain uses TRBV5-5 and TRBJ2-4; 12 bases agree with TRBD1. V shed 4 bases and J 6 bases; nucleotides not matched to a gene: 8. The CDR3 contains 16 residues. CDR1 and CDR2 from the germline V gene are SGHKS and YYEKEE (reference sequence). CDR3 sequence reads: CASSRDRGRLGNIQYF. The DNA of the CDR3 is TGTGCCAGCAGCCGGGACAGGGGGCGTTTGGGAAACATTCAGTACTTC.